The 11 T cell receptor beta chains listed next were all sequenced from one sample in a study of graft-versus-host responses after intestinal transplantation. These receptors have no identified antigens. Sequencing was performed with immunoSEQ multiplex PCR; in TCRdb, only in-frame clones are kept and a portion is missing. The repertoire consists of about 93,000 clones, with 90% to 95% occurring once and the leading ten covering approximately 0.5%. Source: unstimulated CD8+ T cells sorted from spleen or lymph node cells, taken before intestinal transplant. The receptors originated from a human donor who received an intestinal transplant.

The CDR3 sequence is CASSNGYNEQFF. In DNA form, the CDR3 reads TGTGCCAGTAGTAACGGGTACAATGAGCAGTTCTTC. This chain joins TRBV19 and TRBJ2-1; D is uncertain. V shed 4 bases and J shed 4 bases, with 5 bases lying between them. The V gene's germline CDR1 is LNHDA and CDR2 SQIVND (reference sequence). The CDR3 is 12 residues long.

V gene TRBV21-1 combines with J gene TRBJ2-1; the D call of TRBD2 is as the table states it, not checked on the DNA. TRBV21-1 is described as a pseudogene. There are 17 residues in the CDR3. The chain's CDR3 is CASSKGLAGGRWNEQFF. In nucleotides, the CDR3 is TGTGCCAGCAGCAAAGGACTAGCGGGAGGGCGGTGGAATGAGCAGTTCTTC.

This clone was seen only once. The chain is built from TRBV7-2 and TRBJ1-1; no clear D gene. The CDR3 spans 14 residues. Germline V gene data show CDR1 as SGHTA and CDR2 as FQGNSA. Trimming took 1 base from V and 0 from J, leaving 6 bases between them. The CDR3 sequence is CASSLDSMNTEAFF. The CDR3 nucleotides are TGTGCCAGCAGCTTAGACAGCATGAACACTGAAGCTTTCTTT.

V usage is TRBV27 and J usage is TRBJ1-2, with 7 bases identical to TRBD1. The CDR3 has 13 amino acids. J was trimmed by 3 bases and V by 5 bases; bases with no gene match: 3. The germline gives CDR1 MNHEY, CDR2 SMNVEV (reference sequence). In nucleotides, the CDR3 is TGTGCCAGCAGTCCCGGGACAGACTATGGCTACACCTTC. Protein sequence: CASSPGTDYGYTF.

This rearrangement joins TRBV30 to TRBJ2-1; 8 nucleotides align to TRBD2. The CDR3 extends over 12 amino acids. V lost 7 bases and J lost 14; bases outside the gene matches: 13. Germline V gene lookup returns CDR1 GTSNPN and CDR2 SVGIG (reference sequence). The CDR3 region has the DNA TGTGCCTTGATTGCAGGATTGACTAGCGAGTTCTTC. Encoded protein: CALIAGLTSEFF.

The J gene is TRBJ2-7, the V gene TRBV19; 9 nucleotides match TRBD2. The germline V gene has CDR1 LNHDA and CDR2 SQIVND (reference sequence). V lost 1 base and J lost 0; bases outside the gene matches: 7. The CDR3 loop spans 17 amino acids. This chain's CDR3 is CASSIVLAGLSSYEQYF. In DNA form, the CDR3 reads TGTGCCAGTAGTATAGTCCTAGCGGGATTGAGCTCCTACGAGCAGTACTTC.

The chain has TRBV2 and TRBJ1-1; 9 bases match TRBD1. Trimming removed 5 bases from V and 4 bases from J; junction bases left unmatched: 5. The CDR3 is 14 amino acids. CDR1 is SNHLY, CDR2 FYNNEI, per germline. CDR3 nucleotide sequence: TGTGCCAGCAGTATGGGACAGGGCCTCACTGAAGCTTTCTTT. Protein product: CASSMGQGLTEAFF.

The chain uses TRBV7-2 and TRBJ2-1, with 7 positions matching TRBD2. J lost 9 bases, V lost 5 bases, and 13 bases had no gene match. The V gene's germline CDR1 is SGHTA and CDR2 FQGNSA. CDR3 size: 15 residues. CDR3 amino acids: CASSRLAGYRGEQFF. The CDR3 DNA is TGTGCCAGCAGCCGTTTAGCGGGTTATCGAGGTGAGCAGTTCTTC.

This chain joins TRBV9 and TRBJ2-3; 10 bases line up with TRBD2. This CDR3 is built from 16 residues. Losses at the gene ends were 3 bases for V and 5 bases for J; bases not matched to a gene: 9. Per germline, CDR1 SGDLS and CDR2 YYNGEE. CDR3 residues: CASSEFISSGGDTQYF. The CDR3 DNA follows: TGTGCCAGCAGCGAATTCATTTCTAGCGGGGGAGATACGCAGTATTTT.

The chain uses TRBV19 and TRBJ2-7; TRBD1 might be the D (6 bases). Trimming took 8 bases from V and 0 from J, leaving 17 bases between them. This CDR3 has 15 residues. Germline V gives CDR1 LNHDA, CDR2 SQIVND (reference sequence). The chain's CDR3 is CASSPGVESSYEQYF. The DNA for the CDR3 is TGTGCCAGTTCCCCAGGGGTTGAGAGCTCCTACGAGCAGTACTTC.

The V call is TRBV2, the J call TRBJ2-5, with D possibly TRBD2 on 5 matching bases. The CDR3 sequence is 16 residues long. Trimming took 4 bases from V and 5 from J, leaving 20 bases between them. Germline loops: CDR1 SNHLY, CDR2 FYNNEI. The CDR3 loop is CASSGVFGPDWETQYF. The CDR3 DNA is TGTGCCAGCAGTGGAGTCTTTGGCCCGGACTGGGAGACCCAGTACTTC.